This T cell receptor beta chain was sequenced during a study of control samples from healthy donors and cancer patients. The CDR3 covers 14 residues. V lost 4 bases to trimming and J lost 7 bases; unmatched junction nucleotides: 5. The germline V gene encodes CDR1 SGHRS and CDR2 YFSETQ. This clone was counted once. The repertoire was sequenced with immunoSEQ multiplex PCR; TCRdb's copy has only in-frame clones and lacks some. Of 40,000 to 50,000 clones in the sample, about 93% were seen once. The J gene is TRBJ1-4, the V gene TRBV5-1; 9 bases agree with TRBD1. The sequence was collected from a woman between 50 and 59 years old with head and neck cancer. The specimen sequenced was PBMCs. The CDR3 is CASSPDRGSEKLFF. CDR3 in DNA: TGCGCCAGCAGCCCGGACAGGGGAAGTGAAAAACTGTTTTTT.